The clone carrying this T cell receptor beta chain was seen just once. Cohort placement rested on clinical history that participants reported themselves. The study counted Cohort 3 donors as recovered given two negative PCRs, clearance, or symptom resolution. These data come from a study of blood T cell repertoires in COVID-19. On the study more broadly: The origin of the acute and convalescent COVID-19 samples was the United States, Italy and Spain.

As handled by the study authors: Amplifying reference gene primers gave estimates of nucleated cell counts. Here immunoSEQ multiplex PCR was the method, and the copy in TCRdb shows in-frame clones only, minus some. D and trimming were read from the DNA, whereas the V and J calls and clone size are those reported in that table. Of 350,000 to 550,000 clones in the sample, around 91% were seen once. With 4 bases removed from V and 4 bases from J, the gap between germline ends came to 12 bases. The CDR3 contains 14 residues. Germline V CDR1 and CDR2: SGHNT, YENEEA. Sequenced: PBMCs or T cells enriched from blood (not recorded which). The sequence was collected from a man aged 25-45 years who had recovered from COVID-19. J is TRBJ2-3 and V is TRBV11-3; the D gene is possibly TRBD1 (5 bases). The CDR3 is CASSSPGAADTQYF. CDR3 DNA: TGTGCCAGCAGCTCCCCTGGGGCGGCAGATACGCAGTATTTT.